The 30 T cell receptor beta chains listed next were all sequenced from one sample in a study of blood T cell repertoires in COVID-19. TCRdb's copy holds only in-frame clones and misses some; the assay was immunoSEQ multiplex PCR. The table lists 270,000 or so clones, approximately 84% of them singletons. Specimen: peripheral blood. Receptors originate from a human donor with COVID-19, enrolled during active disease. The donor label of this sample is uncertain.

The rearrangement uses TRBV29-1 and TRBJ2-7, with unresolved D. V shed 4 bases and J shed 5 bases, with 21 bases lying between them. Germline assignment: CDR1 SQVTM and CDR2 ANQGSEA. The CDR3 totals 15 residues. The DNA of the CDR3 is TGCAGCGTTGCCCCCGCAAACACATATTTGAACGAGCAGTACTTC. Its protein product is CSVAPANTYLNEQYF.

The chain links TRBV30 to TRBJ1-1; possibly TRBD1 for D (6 bases). Per germline, CDR1 GTSNPN and CDR2 SVGIG (reference sequence). This CDR3 has 14 residues. Deletions cut 4 bases from V and 0 bases from J, with 12 bases between. CDR3 bases: TGTGCCTGGATCCTCACAGGGCTGAACACTGAAGCTTTCTTT. It codes for CAWILTGLNTEAFF.

This clone was seen a few times. J is TRBJ2-3 and V is TRBV2, with a weak D call TRBD1 (6 bases). Germline assignment: CDR1 SNHLY and CDR2 FYNNEI. V lost 5 bases to trimming and J lost 4 bases, with 13 bases between them. The CDR3 totals 14 residues. The DNA of the CDR3 is TGTGCCAGCAGTTCGGACAGAGGTGCAGATACGCAGTATTTT. Amino acids: CASSSDRGADTQYF.

The rearrangement joins TRBV18 to TRBJ1-2, with D possibly being TRBD1 (6 bases). Germline-derived CDR1 and CDR2 are KGHSH and LQKENI. The CDR3 spans 14 residues. With 2 bases removed from V and 4 bases from J, the gap between germline ends came to 11 bases. Written as DNA, the CDR3 is TGTGCCAGCTCACCAGACCCGGACAGCTATGGCTACACCTTC. Its protein product is CASSPDPDSYGYTF.

The chain couples TRBV5-1 to TRBJ1-1, with unresolved D. Trimming took 2 bases from V and 1 from J, leaving 12 bases between them. The CDR3 is 15 residues long. CDR1 is SGHRS, CDR2 YFSETQ, per germline. CDR3 bases: TGCGCCAGCAGCTTCTCCGGCTCGGGGAACACTGAAGCTTTCTTT. It codes for CASSFSGSGNTEAFF.

This chain connects TRBV28 to TRBJ2-1; 12 bases match TRBD2. The CDR3 is 17 amino acids. From germline, CDR1 is MDHEN and CDR2 SYDVKM. V lost 2 bases, J lost 7 bases, and 9 bases stayed unmatched. CDR3 DNA sequence: TGTGCCAGCAGTTTAAATGGTCTAGCGGGAGGGAGTAATGAGCAGTTCTTC. It encodes CASSLNGLAGGSNEQFF.

The chain recombines TRBV27 with TRBJ1-4, with D perhaps matching TRBD1 (5 bases). CDR1 and CDR2 (germline): MNHEY, SMNVEV (reference sequence). V shed 4 bases and J shed 8 bases, with 14 bases lying between them. The CDR3 totals 14 residues. CDR3 DNA: TGTGCCAGCAGTTCGGTACAGGCTGGAGAAAAACTGTTTTTT. Protein: CASSSVQAGEKLFF.

The gene calls are TRBV19 and TRBJ2-1, with D possibly matching TRBD1 (6 bases). With 5 bases removed from V and 0 bases from J, the gap between germline ends came to 11 bases. The CDR3 covers 15 residues. Germline CDR1 and CDR2: LNHDA and SQIVND (reference sequence). This CDR3 is CASSPRGSSYNEQFF. DNA of the CDR3: TGTGCCAGTAGTCCAAGGGGGAGCTCCTACAATGAGCAGTTCTTC.

Only a few counts were recorded for this clone. J is TRBJ2-3 and V is TRBV11-2; TRBD2 might be the D (6 bases). Germline assignment: CDR1 SGHAT and CDR2 FQNNGV. CDR3 length: 14 residues. V lost 4 bases, J lost 2 bases, and 10 bases lay in between. CDR3 amino acids: CASSSRTNTDTQYF. For the CDR3, the DNA is TGTGCCAGCAGCTCCCGGACTAACACAGATACGCAGTATTTT. The full variable domain, completed using reference TRBV11-2 and TRBJ2-3, is EAGVAQSPRYKIIEKRQSVAFWCNPISGHATLYWYQQILGQGPKLLIQFQNNGVVDDSQLPKDRFSAERLKGVDSTLKIQPAKLEDSAVYLCASSSRTNTDTQYFGPGTRLTVL.

The gene calls are TRBV6-5 and TRBJ2-1; a weak D match, TRBD1 (6 bases). Germline assignment: CDR1 MNHEY and CDR2 SVGAGI. The V end was cut by 8 bases, the J end by 9 bases, with 20 bases between. The CDR3 has 14 residues. CDR3 region: CASEGEFLLGEQFF. As DNA, the CDR3 is TGTGCCAGCGAGGGGGAGTTTCTCTTGGGTGAGCAGTTCTTC.

V gene TRBV30 combines with J gene TRBJ2-7, with 7 bases fitting TRBD1. This CDR3 region has 15 residues. V was pared by 4 bases and J by 6 bases, with 15 bases of the junction left unmatched. Germline V lookup: CDR1 GTSNPN, CDR2 SVGIG (reference sequence). CDR3 sequence: CAWTRTAYRGGEQYF. As DNA, the CDR3 is TGTGCCTGGACGCGGACTGCCTACAGGGGTGGCGAGCAGTACTTC.

The V call is TRBV10-3, the J call TRBJ2-1; D gene unclear. The CDR3 totals 15 residues. The V end lost 2 bases, the J end lost 1 base, and 9 bases lay between the germline ends. CDR1 is ENHRY, CDR2 SYGVKD, per germline. The CDR3 reads CAISEREPSYNEQFF. The CDR3 DNA reads TGTGCCATCAGTGAGCGCGAGCCATCCTACAATGAGCAGTTCTTC.

A single count supports this clone. The chain couples TRBV5-5 to TRBJ1-6, with 7 nucleotides matching TRBD1. This CDR3 is 14 amino acids long. Germline CDR1 and CDR2: SGHKS and YYEKEE (reference sequence). With V trimmed by 0 bases and J by 7 bases, 1 base remained unmatched. The CDR3 loop is CASSLAGGNSPLHF. The CDR3 nucleotides are TGTGCCAGCAGCTTGGCAGGGGGGAATTCACCCCTCCACTTT.

This chain joins TRBV30 and TRBJ1-5; the match to TRBD1 covers 7 bases. V lost 3 bases and J lost 4; bases outside the gene matches: 6. CDR1 GTSNPN and CDR2 SVGIG come from the germline V gene (reference sequence). This CDR3 is 14 amino acids long. CDR3 amino acids: CAWSTGTDNQPQHF. The CDR3 nucleotides are TGTGCCTGGAGCACCGGGACAGATAATCAGCCCCAGCATTTT.

DNA for the CDR3: TGTGCCACCCACTCCGGGACAGGGACGAATACGCAGTATTTT. This sequence encodes CATHSGTGTNTQYF. The V gene is TRBV28, the J gene TRBJ2-3; 9 nucleotides align to TRBD1. Looked up from germline, CDR1 is MDHEN and CDR2 is SYDVKM. The CDR3 has 14 residues. The V gene end was trimmed by 10 bases and the J gene end by 7 bases; junction bases not matched to a gene: 12.

CDR3 amino acids: CASSDRGTFYEQYF. The CDR3 DNA reads TGTGCCAGCAGCGACCGAGGGACATTTTACGAGCAGTACTTC. The V gene is TRBV7-9, the J gene TRBJ2-7; possible D gene TRBD1, 6 bases. V gave up 5 bases and J gave up 4 bases, with 15 bases separating them. Germline V gives CDR1 SEHNR, CDR2 FQNEAQ (reference sequence). This CDR3 contains 14 residues.

The chain couples TRBV3-1 (or the pseudogene TRBV3-2) to TRBJ2-3; TRBD2 aligns across 14 bases. CDR3 size: 18 residues. The V segment lost 2 bases and the J segment 2 bases; nucleotides outside the gene matches: 6. Germline V gene data show CDR1 as LGHDT and CDR2 as YNNKEL (reference sequence). The CDR3 sequence is CASSQSGLAGENTDTQYF. The CDR3 bases are TGTGCCAGCAGCCAATCGGGACTAGCGGGAGAAAACACAGATACGCAGTATTTT.

This chain joins TRBV5-8 and TRBJ1-6; tentatively, D is TRBD1 (6 bases). Trimming pared 4 bases from V and 6 bases from J, leaving 17 bases between. Per the germline V gene, CDR1 is SGHTS and CDR2 is YDEGEE. The CDR3 spans 16 residues. CDR3 protein: CASSVWGRLINSPLHF. The CDR3 DNA sequence: TGTGCCAGCAGCGTGTGGGGGCGACTAATTAATTCACCCCTCCACTTT.

This clone was observed once. The sample carries other DNA sequences with the same CDR3. The chain has TRBV19 and TRBJ1-5; 11 positions agree with TRBD1. The CDR3 runs to 14 residues. Per the germline V gene, CDR1 is LNHDA and CDR2 is SQIVND (reference sequence). The trim removed 6 bases at V and 4 bases at J, leaving 2 bases unmatched. DNA of the CDR3: TGTGCCAGTAGCGGGACAGGGGGGAATCAGCCCCAGCATTTT. It yields the protein CASSGTGGNQPQHF.

J is TRBJ1-6 and V is TRBV30; the D gene is possibly TRBD1 (5 bases). Deletions cut 1 base from V and 0 bases from J, with 13 bases between. The germline gives CDR1 GTSNPN, CDR2 SVGIG (reference sequence). This CDR3 comprises 17 residues. The CDR3 DNA is TGTGCCTGGAGTGCCGGGGGGGTGAGCTCCTATAATTCACCCCTCCACTTT. This sequence encodes CAWSAGGVSSYNSPLHF.

This chain connects TRBV30 to TRBJ2-5; 14 nucleotides match TRBD2. V lost 3 bases and J lost 4; bases outside the gene matches: 16. The CDR3 is made up of 19 amino acids. Germline CDR1 and CDR2: GTSNPN and SVGIG (reference sequence). The DNA for the CDR3 is TGTGCCTGGAGCTCGTCGGGACTAGCGGGAGCCCTGGGGGGAGAGACCCAGTACTTC. This translates into CAWSSSGLAGALGGETQYF.

V gene TRBV3-1 (or the pseudogene TRBV3-2) combines with J gene TRBJ1-2; tentative D call: TRBD1 (6 bases). Between the trimmed V and J ends, which lost 3 bases and 4 bases, there was a span of 15 bases. CDR1 is LGHDT, CDR2 YNNKEL, per germline (reference sequence). The CDR3 has 15 amino acids. The CDR3 reads CASSQAGGLGYGYTF. The CDR3 bases are TGTGCCAGCAGCCAGGCCGGGGGGCTGGGCTATGGCTACACCTTC.

This clone came up once. The chain uses TRBV12-3 or TRBV12-4 and TRBJ2-7, with a weak D call TRBD2 (5 bases). The CDR3 is 12 residues long. The V end lost 7 bases, the J end lost 12 bases, and 19 bases lay between the germline ends. CDR3 DNA sequence: TGTGCCAGCACCACCACGGGATCCTCTACGTACTTC. Encoded protein: CASTTTGSSTYF.

This chain links TRBV5-8 with TRBJ2-1, with TRBD2 as a possible D gene (6 bases). Germline V lookup: CDR1 SGHTS, CDR2 YDEGEE. This CDR3 is 14 amino acids long. V dropped 5 bases and J dropped 15 bases, with 24 bases sitting between them. As DNA, the CDR3 is TGTGCCAGCAGACGAGTAGCGGCAAGTCTCTTGCGGTTCTTC. It translates to CASRRVAASLLRFF.

The V call is TRBV10-3, the J call TRBJ2-3; maybe TRBD1 (5 bases). V was shortened by 4 bases and J by 1 base, with 12 bases between the two germline ends. The CDR3 loop spans 15 amino acids. Germline-derived CDR1 and CDR2 are ENHRY and SYGVKD. Written as DNA, the CDR3 is TGTGCCATCAGTGTTCAAGGCAGGGGCACAGATACGCAGTATTTT. Translation gives CAISVQGRGTDTQYF.

The V call is TRBV3-1 (or the pseudogene TRBV3-2), the J call TRBJ2-5; maybe TRBD1 (6 bases). Per germline, CDR1 LGHDT and CDR2 YNNKEL (reference sequence). V lost 2 bases and J 0 bases, leaving 7 bases between the germline ends. CDR3 length: 14 residues. The CDR3 DNA follows: TGTGCCAGCAGCCAAACAGGGTACCAAGAGACCCAGTACTTC. It specifies CASSQTGYQETQYF.

The chain carries TRBV2 and TRBJ2-6, with D unresolved. The CDR3 contains 14 residues. The ends were cut back, 3 bases at V and 1 base at J, with 4 bases in the middle. In germline, CDR1 is SNHLY, CDR2 FYNNEI. CDR3: CASSERSGANVLTF. CDR3 nucleotides: TGTGCCAGCAGTGAGAGGTCTGGGGCCAACGTCCTGACTTTC.

This chain joins TRBV25-1 and TRBJ1-2; TRBD1 matches at 7 bases. CDR1 is MGHDK, CDR2 SYGVNS, per germline. The CDR3 runs to 14 residues. J was trimmed by 4 bases and V by 7 bases; bases with no gene match: 9. CDR3 nucleotides: TGTGCCAGCAAGGGGACAGATACCTTCTATGGCTACACCTTC. This encodes CASKGTDTFYGYTF.

This rearrangement joins TRBV27 to TRBJ2-2; 13 bases map to TRBD2. Germline CDR1 is MNHEY and CDR2 is SMNVEV (reference sequence). J was trimmed by 7 bases and V by 0 bases; bases with no gene match: 11. The CDR3 spans 19 residues. The CDR3 nucleotides are TGTGCCAGCAGTTTATCGAAGGGCGGTTGGACTAGCGGGAGCGGGGAGCTGTTTTTT. Translation gives CASSLSKGGWTSGSGELFF.

The chain joins TRBV7-2 to TRBJ2-5; TRBD1 agrees at 9 bases. The CDR3 runs 15 residues. Losses at the gene ends were 3 bases for V and 5 bases for J; bases not matched to a gene: 7. CDR1 and CDR2 from the germline V gene are SGHTA and FQGNSA. CDR3 protein: CASSFQQGAGETQYF. CDR3 nucleotides: TGTGCCAGCAGCTTCCAACAGGGGGCGGGGGAGACCCAGTACTTC.